This T cell receptor beta chain was captured by sequencing in a study of technical replicates of blood from four donors. Using immunoSEQ multiplex PCR, the repertoire was profiled, and TCRdb retains in-frame clones only, with some absent. This sample carries tens of thousands of clones, 93% of them seen once, and the ten largest clones take 0.24%. From germline, CDR1 is MDHEN and CDR2 SYDVKM. The CDR3 extends over 15 amino acids. V shed 6 bases, J shed 5 bases, and the junction held 10 bases outside the gene matches. The V and J genes are TRBV28 and TRBJ1-5, with 7 bases fitting TRBD1. The specimen was T cells isolated from PBMCs. The receptor comes from a human donor in good health. The CDR3 protein is CASRELTGDDQPQHF. The CDR3 DNA reads TGTGCCAGCAGAGAGTTAACAGGGGACGATCAGCCCCAGCATTTT. Looking up the rest from reference TRBV28 and TRBJ1-5 gives the full variable domain: DVKVTQSSRYLVKRTGEKVFLECVQDMDHENMFWYRQDPGLGLRLIYFSYDVKMKEKGDIPEGYSVSREKKERFSLILESASTNQTSMYLCASRELTGDDQPQHFGDGTRLSIL.